This T cell receptor beta chain was obtained from a study of beta chain features in type 1 diabetes. This clone showed up just a few times. Its target is not known. The CDR3 loop spans 17 amino acids. The germline V gene encodes CDR1 SGHTA and CDR2 FQGTGA. Trimming cost V 5 bases and J 6 bases; bases outside gene matches: 14. Study results and limitations: Among patients with Type 1 diabetes, TCRB CDR3s were moderately but significantly shorter in every one of the four CD4+ subsets.

Expressed TCRB transcripts were sequenced because the isolated RNA had all been reverse transcribed beforehand. TCRdb's table, derived via immunoSEQ multiplex PCR, lists solely in-frame clones and lacks some. The sample consists of around 340,000 clones, 8% of them appearing once. The chain links TRBV7-3 to TRBJ2-5; 11 positions agree with TRBD2. The sequence came from a woman aged 18-29 years in good health. The sequenced material came from central memory CD4+ T cells from blood. The CDR3 sequence: CASSLLAGGGPEQTQYF. DNA for the CDR3: TGTGCCAGCAGCCTCCTAGCGGGAGGCGGACCCGAGCAGACCCAGTACTTC. Using reference TRBV7-3 and TRBJ2-5 for the parts outside the CDR3, the full variable domain is GAGVSQTPSNKVTEKGKYVELRCDPISGHTALYWYRQSLGQGPEFLIYFQGTGAADDSGLPNDRFFAVRPEGSVSTLKIQRTERGDSAVYLCASSLLAGGGPEQTQYFGPGTRLLVL.